The entry that follows covers one TCR beta chain sequence. Its antigen is unknown. The method was immunoSEQ multiplex PCR; TCRdb's version includes in-frame clones alone and lacks a portion of them. Here the sample spans about 360,000 clones, around 67% being singletons. CD45RA+ naive and CD45RA-negative memory subsets were separated from CD4+ cells. These data are taken from a study of shared clonotypes between healthy human individuals. Broader study findings: As a rule, naive subsets had a larger estimated richness than memory subsets. Rarefaction demonstrated incomplete sorted-subset sequencing despite large depth. A few donors had around 5% of their naive CD4 clonotypes in common.

V was shortened by 6 bases and J by 8 bases, with 10 bases between the two germline ends. Germline loops: CDR1 LNHDA, CDR2 SQIVND (reference sequence). The CDR3 totals 12 residues. The sequence was obtained from a man aged 25 to 40 in good health. This chain uses TRBV19 with TRBJ1-4; D uncertain. The specimen was memory CD4+ T cells sorted from blood. The sample's subset: CD45RA-negative fraction. Here the CDR3 DNA reads TGTGCCAGTAGCCCCATCCGGGAAAAACTGTTTTTT. Residues: CASSPIREKLFF.